These 6 T cell receptor beta chains came from one sample sequenced in a study of human T cells and chemical hapten exposure. Unfractionated whole blood was the source from which total RNA was extracted. Each CDR3 protein is one row after TCRdb ran MiXCR on the 5' RACE reads. This repertoire shows under 150,000 distinct CDR3 sequences, roughly 18% found once; its top ten account for around 2.7%. The receptors stem from a human donor in good health.

A few counts support this clonotype. This chain uses TRBV19 with TRBJ1-5; D is unresolved. The V gene lost 8 bases and the J gene lost 1 base, with 9 bases spanning the gap. The length of the CDR3 is 13 residues. The germline gives CDR1 LNHDA, CDR2 SQIVND (reference sequence). The CDR3 sequence is CASQLGSNQPQHF. As DNA, the CDR3 is TGTGCCAGTCAATTGGGGAGCAATCAGCCCCAGCATTTT.

This clonotype was counted only a few times. The V call is TRBV12-3 or TRBV12-4, the J call TRBJ1-1, with 12 bases matching TRBD1. The CDR3 has 17 amino acids. V shed 1 base and J 5 bases; nucleotides not matched to a gene: 8. DNA for the CDR3: TGTGCCAGCAGTTTAGGGGACAGGGGGCGCAGTAAGACTGAAGCTTTCTTT. This sequence encodes CASSLGDRGRSKTEAFF.

The rearrangement joins TRBV6-5 to TRBJ2-3, with a tentative D call TRBD1 (6 bases). The CDR3 loop spans 13 amino acids. The germline V gene encodes CDR1 MNHEY and CDR2 SVGAGI. The germline V and J ends were trimmed by 5 bases and 6 bases, with 12 bases remaining between them. DNA of the CDR3: TGTGCCAGCAGTGATCTAACAGGGGATACGCAGTATTTT. Its translation is CASSDLTGDTQYF.

A few counts support this clonotype. V and J are TRBV20-1 and TRBJ2-3; 8 positions agree with TRBD2. The CDR3 runs to 14 residues. V was clipped by 6 bases and J by 1 base; unmatched bases: 6. Germline-derived CDR1 and CDR2 are DFQATT and SNEGSKA (reference sequence). This CDR3 is CSARSTSGTDTQYF. CDR3 DNA: TGCAGTGCCCGGTCGACTAGCGGCACAGATACGCAGTATTTT.

V and J are TRBV7-9 and TRBJ2-3, with no clear D. The CDR3 contains 17 residues. The germline gives CDR1 SEHNR, CDR2 FQNEAQ (reference sequence). V was cut by 1 base and J by 2 bases, with 16 bases left in between. CDR3 in amino acids: CASSLEVFELHTDTQYF. CDR3 DNA sequence: TGTGCCAGCAGCTTAGAGGTCTTCGAACTTCACACAGATACGCAGTATTTT. The full variable domain, in which reference TRBV7-9 and TRBJ2-3 provide the parts outside the CDR3, is DTGVSQNPRHKITKRGQNVTFRCDPISEHNRLYWYRQTLGQGPEFLTYFQNEAQLEKSRLLSDRFSAERPKGSFSTLEIQRTEQGDSAMYLCASSLEVFELHTDTQYFGPGTRLTVL.

This clonotype has only a few counts. The DNA for the CDR3 is TGTGCCAGCAGTATGGGTTGGGCAGGTCAAGAGACCCAGTACTTC. Protein: CASSMGWAGQETQYF. The rearrangement uses TRBV6-1 and TRBJ2-5; D is unresolved. Trimming removed 5 bases at V and 2 bases at J, with 15 bases between. Germline-derived CDR1 and CDR2 are MNHNS and SASEGT. This CDR3 is built from 15 residues.